Detailed here is one T cell receptor beta chain. Profiling relied on immunoSEQ multiplex PCR, and the TCRdb table lists in-frame clones only, not all of them. The sample includes roughly 110,000 clones, less than 95% of them seen just once. These data originate in a study of T cell changes during pregnancy in multiple sclerosis. Germline V gene lookup returns CDR1 SGHTA and CDR2 FQGNSA. CDR3 length equals 16 residues. V shed 5 bases and J 2 bases; nucleotides not matched to a gene: 10. The specimen comprised peripheral blood, sampled before pregnancy. V usage is TRBV7-2 and J usage is TRBJ2-7, with 9 bases identical to TRBD1. The TCR sequence derives from a female donor with multiple sclerosis, enrolled in a pregnancy study. CDR3 coding DNA: TGTGCCAGCAGCCCGGATGCCGGGACAGGGCCCTACGAGCAGTACTTC. As protein: CASSPDAGTGPYEQYF.